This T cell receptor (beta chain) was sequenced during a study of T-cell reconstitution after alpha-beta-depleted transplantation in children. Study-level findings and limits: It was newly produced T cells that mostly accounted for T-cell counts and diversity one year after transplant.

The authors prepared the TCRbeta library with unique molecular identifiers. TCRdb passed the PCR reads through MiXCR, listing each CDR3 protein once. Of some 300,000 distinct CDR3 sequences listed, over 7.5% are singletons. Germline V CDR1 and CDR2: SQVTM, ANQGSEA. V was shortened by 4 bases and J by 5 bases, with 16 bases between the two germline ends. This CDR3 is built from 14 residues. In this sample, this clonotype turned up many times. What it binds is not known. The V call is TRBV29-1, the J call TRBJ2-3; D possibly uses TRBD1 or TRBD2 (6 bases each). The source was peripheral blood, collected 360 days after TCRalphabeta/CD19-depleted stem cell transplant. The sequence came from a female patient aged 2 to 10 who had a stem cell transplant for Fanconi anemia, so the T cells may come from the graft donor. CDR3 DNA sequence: TGCAGCGTTGGATCACAGGGAGGCGAAGATACGCAGTATTTT. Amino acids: CSVGSQGGEDTQYF.